The clone carrying this T cell receptor (beta chain) was seen a single time. Its antigen is currently unknown. The junction shows a germline mismatch at one end, possibly a read error. The data are from a study of T cell responses to AZD1222 COVID-19 vaccine. Study at large: Doses given second, at about 4 or about 12 weeks, were pooled. Whole-study findings and limits: In the spike-specific TCR repertoire, nearly half reportedly target unmutated variant regions. White British ancestry dominated among donors, who included more females, and clonal diversity was possibly underestimated.

CDR3 length: 17 residues. Germline V lookup: CDR1 LGHDT, CDR2 YNNKEL (reference sequence). The method was immunoSEQ multiplex PCR; TCRdb's version includes in-frame clones alone and lacks a portion of them. The sample lists approximately 160,000 clones; approximately 93% were seen once. This chain links TRBV3-1 (or the pseudogene TRBV3-2) with TRBJ1-1; D is perhaps TRBD1 (6 bases). The sequences come from peripheral blood, collected on day 0 of AZD1222 vaccination. The TCR was taken from an adult in good health. This chain's CDR3 is CASSQVGLVAGAPDAFF. Here the CDR3 DNA reads TGTGCCAGCAGCCAAGTAGGGTTGGTGGCGGGGGCTCCTGACGCTTTCTTT.